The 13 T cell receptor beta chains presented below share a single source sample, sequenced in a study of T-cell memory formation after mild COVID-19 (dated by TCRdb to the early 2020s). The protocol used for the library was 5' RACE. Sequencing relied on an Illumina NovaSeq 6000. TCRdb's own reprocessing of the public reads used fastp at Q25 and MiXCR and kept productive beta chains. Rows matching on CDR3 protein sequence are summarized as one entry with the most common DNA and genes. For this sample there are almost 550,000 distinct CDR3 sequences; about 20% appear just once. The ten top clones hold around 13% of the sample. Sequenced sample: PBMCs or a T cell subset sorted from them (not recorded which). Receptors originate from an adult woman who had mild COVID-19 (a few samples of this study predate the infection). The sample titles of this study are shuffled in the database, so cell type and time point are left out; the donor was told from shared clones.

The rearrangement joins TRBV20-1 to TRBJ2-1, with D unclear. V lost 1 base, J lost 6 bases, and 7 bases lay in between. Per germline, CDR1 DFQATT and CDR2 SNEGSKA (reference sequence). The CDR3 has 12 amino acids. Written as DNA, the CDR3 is TGCAGTGCTAGAGGGACGGTCAATGAGCAGTTCTTC. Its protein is CSARGTVNEQFF.

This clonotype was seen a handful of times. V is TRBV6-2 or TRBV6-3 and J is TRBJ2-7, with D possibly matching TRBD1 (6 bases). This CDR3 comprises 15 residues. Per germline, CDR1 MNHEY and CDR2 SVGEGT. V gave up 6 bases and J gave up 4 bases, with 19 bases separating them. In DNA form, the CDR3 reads TGTGCCAGCAGGGAACCAGGGGACCTTATTTACGAGCAGTACTTC. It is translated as CASREPGDLIYEQYF.

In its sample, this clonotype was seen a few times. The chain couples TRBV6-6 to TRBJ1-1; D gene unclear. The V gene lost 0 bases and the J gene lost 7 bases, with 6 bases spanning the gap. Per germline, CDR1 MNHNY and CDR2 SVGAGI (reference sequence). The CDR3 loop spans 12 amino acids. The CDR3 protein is CASSYSMGEAFF. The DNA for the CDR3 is TGTGCCAGCAGTTACTCGATGGGTGAAGCTTTCTTT.

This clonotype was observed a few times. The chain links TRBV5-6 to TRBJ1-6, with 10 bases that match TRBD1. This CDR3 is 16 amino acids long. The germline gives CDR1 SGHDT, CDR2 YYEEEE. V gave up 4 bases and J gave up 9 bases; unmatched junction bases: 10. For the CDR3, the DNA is TGTGCCAGCAGCCGCCCGGGACAGGGGTGGGTTTCACCCCTCCACTTT. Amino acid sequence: CASSRPGQGWVSPLHF.

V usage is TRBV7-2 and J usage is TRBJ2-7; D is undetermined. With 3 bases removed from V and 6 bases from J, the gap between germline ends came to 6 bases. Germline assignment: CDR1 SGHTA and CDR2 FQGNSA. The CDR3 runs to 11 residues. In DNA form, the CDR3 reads TGTGCCAGCAGCTTGTATCTCGAGCAGTACTTC. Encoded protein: CASSLYLEQYF.

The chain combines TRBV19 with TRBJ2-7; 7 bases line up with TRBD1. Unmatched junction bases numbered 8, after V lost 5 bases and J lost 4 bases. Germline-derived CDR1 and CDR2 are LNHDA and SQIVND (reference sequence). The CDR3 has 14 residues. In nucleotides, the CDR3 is TGTGCCAGTAGTCTATTTGACAGGGTGTACGAGCAGTACTTC. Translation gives CASSLFDRVYEQYF.

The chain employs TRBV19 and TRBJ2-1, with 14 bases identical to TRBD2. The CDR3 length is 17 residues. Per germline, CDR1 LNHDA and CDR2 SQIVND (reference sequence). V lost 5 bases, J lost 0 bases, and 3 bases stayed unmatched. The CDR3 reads CASSPTSGGDSYNEQFF. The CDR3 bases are TGTGCCAGTAGTCCGACTAGCGGGGGGGACTCCTACAATGAGCAGTTCTTC. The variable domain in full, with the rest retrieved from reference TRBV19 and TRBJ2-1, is DGGITQSPKYLFRKEGQNVTLSCEQNLNHDAMYWYRQDPGQGLRLIYYSQIVNDFQKGDIAEGYSVSREKKESFPLTVTSAQKNPTAFYLCASSPTSGGDSYNEQFFGPGTRLTVL.

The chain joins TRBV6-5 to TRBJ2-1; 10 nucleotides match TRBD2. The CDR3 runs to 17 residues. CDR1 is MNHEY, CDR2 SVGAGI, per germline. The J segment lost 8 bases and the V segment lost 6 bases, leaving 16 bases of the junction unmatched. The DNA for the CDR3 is TGTGCCAGCAGCGGCCAGGGACTAGCGTACCGAGGGGATGAGCAGTTCTTC. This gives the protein CASSGQGLAYRGDEQFF.

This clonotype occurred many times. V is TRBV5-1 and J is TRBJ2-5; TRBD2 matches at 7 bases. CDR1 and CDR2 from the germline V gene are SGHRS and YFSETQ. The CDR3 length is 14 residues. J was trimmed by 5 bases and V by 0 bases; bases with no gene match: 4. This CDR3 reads CASSLGSGGETQYF. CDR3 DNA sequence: TGCGCCAGCAGCTTGGGTTCGGGAGGCGAGACCCAGTACTTC. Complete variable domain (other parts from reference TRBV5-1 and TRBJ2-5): KAGVTQTPRYLIKTRGQQVTLSCSPISGHRSVSWYQQTPGQGLQFLFEYFSETQRNKGNFPGRFSGRQFSNSRSEMNVSTLELGDSALYLCASSLGSGGETQYFGPGTRLLVL.

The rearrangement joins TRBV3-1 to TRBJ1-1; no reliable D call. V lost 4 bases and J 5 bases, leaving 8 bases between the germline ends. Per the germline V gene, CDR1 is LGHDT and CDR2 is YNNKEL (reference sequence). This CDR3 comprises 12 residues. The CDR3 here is CASSLIGTEAFF. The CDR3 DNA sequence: TGTGCCAGCAGCCTGATTGGGACTGAAGCTTTCTTT.

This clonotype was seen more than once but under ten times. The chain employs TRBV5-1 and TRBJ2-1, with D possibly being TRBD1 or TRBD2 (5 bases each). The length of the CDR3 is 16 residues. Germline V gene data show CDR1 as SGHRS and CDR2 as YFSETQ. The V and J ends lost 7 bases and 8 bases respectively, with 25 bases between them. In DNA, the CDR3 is TGCGCCAGCGCTACAGGTATCCGGGATATGAGCTATGAGCAGTTCTTC. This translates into CASATGIRDMSYEQFF.

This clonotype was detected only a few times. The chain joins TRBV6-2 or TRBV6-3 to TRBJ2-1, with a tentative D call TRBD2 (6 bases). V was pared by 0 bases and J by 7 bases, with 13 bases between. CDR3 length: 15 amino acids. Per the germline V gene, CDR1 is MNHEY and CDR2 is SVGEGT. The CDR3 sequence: CASSYSRTLANEQFF. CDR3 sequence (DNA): TGTGCCAGCAGTTACTCGCGTACACTAGCAAATGAGCAGTTCTTC.

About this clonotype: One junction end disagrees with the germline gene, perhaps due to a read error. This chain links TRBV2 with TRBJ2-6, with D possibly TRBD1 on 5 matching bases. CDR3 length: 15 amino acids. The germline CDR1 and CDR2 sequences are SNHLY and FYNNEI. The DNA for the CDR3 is TGTGCCGGCAGTCCGCAGGGTTCTGGGGCCAACGTCCTGACTTTC. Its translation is CAGSPQGSGANVLTF.